The present T cell receptor (beta chain) was sequenced within a study of cytomegalovirus exposure and HLA in healthy donors. Broader study findings: V- and J-gene trimming of TCR beta was linked (in a later analysis) to a missense DCLRE1C variant.

With regard to this clone: Its specificity is unknown.

This PCR relied on a set of 60 Vbeta primers and 13 Jbeta primers. Generated by immunoSEQ multiplex PCR, the TCRdb table keeps only in-frame clones and is missing some. The table lists roughly 150,000 clones, around 83% of them singletons, with about 2.5% in the top ten. The CDR3 spans 15 residues. The sample consisted of PBMCs. The rearrangement joins TRBV21-1 to TRBJ2-4; TRBD1 is the table's D call and was not checked against the DNA. TRBV21-1 is an annotated pseudogene. The clonotype originates from a man younger than 45 in good health and CMV-seropositive. The CDR3 protein is CASSPRGQGRNIQYF. The DNA for the CDR3 is TGTGCCAGCAGCCCTCGGGGACAGGGGCGAAACATTCAGTACTTC.